The 14 T cell receptor beta chains reported below all come from one sample, sequenced in a study of blood T cells in healthy people across ages. Primed by a sample-barcoded 5' primer and a J-beta primer mix, a second PCR proceeded for roughly 6 to 12 cycles. MiXCR, applied by TCRdb to the 5' RACE reads, yields one record per CDR3 protein. This sample has about 1.8 million distinct CDR3 sequences; approximately 50% occur once, and the top ten carry approximately 2.1%. Material: blood. The receptors originated from a woman aged 40 to 55 in good health.

The V gene is TRBV6-2 or TRBV6-3, the J gene TRBJ2-7; TRBD2 matches 8 bases. CDR3 length: 14 amino acids. V gave up 6 bases and J gave up 4 bases; unmatched junction bases: 8. CDR1 is MNHEY, CDR2 SVGEGT, per germline. CDR3 in amino acids: CASRPWRGAYEQYF. CDR3 sequence (DNA): TGTGCCAGCAGGCCCTGGCGGGGGGCGTACGAGCAGTACTTC.

This clonotype was recorded once. J is TRBJ2-6 and V is TRBV6-1, with no clear D. V lost 3 bases, J lost 0 bases, and 9 bases lay in between. The CDR3 runs 16 residues. The germline V gene has CDR1 MNHNS and CDR2 SASEGT. The CDR3 nucleotides read TGTGCCAGCAGTGAGAACCTTGGCTCTGGGGCCAACGTCCTGACTTTC. Amino acid sequence: CASSENLGSGANVLTF.

The chain has TRBV24-1 and TRBJ2-5, with D perhaps matching TRBD1 or TRBD2 (5 bases each). The CDR3 length is 13 residues. Trimming stripped 5 bases from V and 7 bases from J, with 13 bases between. Germline-derived CDR1 and CDR2 are KGHDR and SFDVKD. The CDR3 DNA reads TGTGCCACCAGTGGCCCGGGACCCGGGACCCAGTACTTC. Its translation: CATSGPGPGTQYF.

This clonotype was observed a few times. The CDR3, as DNA: TGTGCCAGCAGCTTAAGAGGCCGGGGAACCAAAAACATTCAGTACTTC. It yields the protein CASSLRGRGTKNIQYF. V gene TRBV7-2 combines with J gene TRBJ2-4; maybe TRBD2 (5 bases). There are 16 residues in the CDR3. Trimming took 2 bases from V and 2 from J, leaving 13 bases between them. CDR1 is SGHTA, CDR2 FQGNSA, per germline.

The CDR3, as DNA: TGCAGCGCTTTGTCCGGGACAGGGTCTATTCACCAAGAGACCCAGTACTTC. It encodes CSALSGTGSIHQETQYF. The genes are TRBV29-1 and TRBJ2-5; 9 nucleotides agree with TRBD1. Germline loops: CDR1 SQVTM, CDR2 ANQGSEA. The CDR3 covers 17 residues. Losses at the gene ends were 7 bases for V and 0 bases for J; bases not matched to a gene: 15.

The chain has TRBV6-6 and TRBJ1-2; no reliable D call. CDR3 length: 14 residues. Germline CDR1 MNHNY, CDR2 SVGAGI (reference sequence). Trimming left V 6 bases short and J 0 bases short, with 11 bases between. CDR3 nucleotide sequence: TGTGCCAGCAGGGAACCTACAACTAACTATGGCTACACCTTC. Its protein product is CASREPTTNYGYTF.

The J gene is TRBJ2-3, the V gene TRBV7-3, with D hard to call. The CDR3 has 13 amino acids. Trimming shortened V by 1 base and J by 4 bases, and 6 bases separated the two germline ends. The germline V gene has CDR1 SGHTA and CDR2 FQGTGA. This CDR3 is CASSLRSPDTQYF. The CDR3 nucleotides read TGTGCCAGCAGCTTAAGGAGCCCAGATACGCAGTATTTT.

This clonotype appeared a few times. The gene calls are TRBV4-1 and TRBJ2-7; weak D call: TRBD2 (6 bases). CDR3 length: 15 residues. Between the trimmed V and J ends, which lost 3 bases and 4 bases, there was a span of 16 bases. CDR1 and CDR2 (germline): MGHRA, YSYEKL. The CDR3 loop reads CASSQAGLKTYEQYF. CDR3 bases: TGCGCCAGCAGCCAGGCGGGACTCAAGACGTACGAGCAGTACTTC.

The rearrangement joins TRBV29-1 to TRBJ2-2; possibly TRBD1 for D (5 bases). CDR3 length: 12 amino acids. Germline V gene sequence: CDR1 SQVTM, CDR2 ANQGSEA. V lost 8 bases and J lost 4, with 11 bases in between. The CDR3: CSSGQGTGELFF. The DNA for the CDR3 is TGCAGCTCTGGACAAGGCACCGGGGAGCTGTTTTTT.

The rearrangement joins TRBV7-9 to TRBJ2-1; 11 bases line up with TRBD2. The tail of the sequence fits TRBJ2-7 better, so the J call may be wrong. Germline CDR1 reads SEHNR; CDR2 reads FQNEAQ (reference sequence). The CDR3 length is 16 residues. CDR3 sequence reads: CASSLVAGGPRNEQYF. In nucleotides, the CDR3 is TGTGCCAGCAGCTTAGTAGCGGGGGGGCCACGGAATGAGCAGTACTTC.

The J gene is TRBJ2-5, the V gene TRBV7-9; 7 bases match TRBD2. This CDR3 is 13 amino acids long. Germline V gene sequence: CDR1 SEHNR, CDR2 FQNEAQ (reference sequence). The trim removed 4 bases at V and 7 bases at J, leaving 6 bases unmatched. CDR3 DNA sequence: TGTGCCAGCAGCTCGGGACCGGGAGGGACCCAGTACTTC. Its protein product is CASSSGPGGTQYF.

The chain combines TRBV20-1 with TRBJ2-5; 7 bases map to TRBD2. The CDR3 totals 15 residues. J was trimmed by 5 bases and V by 3 bases; bases with no gene match: 12. Germline V gene data show CDR1 as DFQATT and CDR2 as SNEGSKA (reference sequence). The CDR3, as DNA: TGCAGTGCTAGTAGCCTCGGGACTAAGTGGGAGACCCAGTACTTC. This translates into CSASSLGTKWETQYF.

This clonotype was found a few times. The V gene is TRBV21-1, the J gene TRBJ2-4; the table's D call of TRBD2 was not tested on the DNA. TRBV21-1 is recorded as a pseudogene. CDR3 length equals 14 residues. The CDR3 loop is CASSKIFGTHEQYF. DNA of the CDR3: TGTGCCAGCAGCAAAATATTCGGGACTCATGAGCAGTACTTC.

This clonotype came up a few times. The V and J genes are TRBV6-5 and TRBJ2-7; 14 bases fit TRBD2. The DNA end lines up better with TRBJ2-5; the J call may be wrong. From germline, CDR1 is MNHEY and CDR2 SVGAGI. The length of the CDR3 is 18 residues. For the CDR3, the DNA is TGTGCCAGCAGTTACCCAGGGACTAGCGGGGGCCGGCAAGAGACCCAGTACTTC. Translating gives CASSYPGTSGGRQETQYF.